This TCR beta chain was identified during a study of Graves' ophthalmopathy and Graves' hyperthyroidism. For repertoire sequencing, the TCR beta CDR3 regions were amplified from RNA transcripts. Scientists carried out first-round RT-PCR using HTBI primers and then a second-round multiplex PCR. Each CDR3 protein is one row after TCRdb ran MiXCR on the multiplex PCR reads. The sample holds some 390,000 distinct CDR3 sequences, around 16% seen once. The sequenced material came from peripheral blood. This clonotype was sampled from a woman in her late teens or twenties with Graves' ophthalmopathy.

Here the CDR3 DNA reads TGTGCCTTCGAACTGGACAGGGCCTACGAGCAGTACTTC. Its translation is CAFELDRAYEQYF. The V call is TRBV30, the J call TRBJ2-7; 8 nucleotides align to TRBD1. The CDR3 spans 13 residues. V dropped 7 bases and J dropped 2; count of bases not matched to a gene: 7. Per germline, CDR1 GTSNPN and CDR2 SVGIG (reference sequence).